This paragraph reports one T cell receptor (beta chain). The sample originates from a study of blood T cell repertoires in COVID-19. Study information: The origin of the acute and convalescent COVID-19 samples was the United States, Italy and Spain. Sample material is recorded as cDNA or gDNA derived from T cells, B-cell-depleted T cells, or PBMCs.

In the source study's methods: Counts of nucleated cells, estimated from reference gene primer amplification, were obtained. Clones were sequenced by immunoSEQ multiplex PCR, and TCRdb holds only the in-frame ones, with some missing. V and J calls and clone size come straight from that table; D and trimming were deduced from the DNA. Here the sample spans about 120,000 clones, 60% to 85% being singletons. Trimming cost V 4 bases and J 7 bases, with 15 bases left between them. CDR3 length: 15 amino acids. CDR1 and CDR2 from the germline V gene are SGHRS and YFSETQ. The chain uses TRBV5-1 and TRBJ1-6, with D tentatively TRBD1 (5 bases). The TCR originated in a man aged 65-85 years with acute or convalescent COVID-19. The material sequenced was peripheral blood. The chain's CDR3 is CASSPRQISNSPLHF. The DNA for the CDR3 is TGCGCCAGCAGCCCTCGACAGATATCCAATTCACCCCTCCACTTT.